The rows below give T cell receptor beta chains drawn from one sample of a study of preoperative IRX-2 immunotherapy in early breast cancer. Method: immunoSEQ multiplex PCR; TCRdb's copy keeps in-frame clones and lacks some. This repertoire shows 34,000 or so clones, over 80% found once; its top ten account for around 2.7%. Sequenced material: lymph node tissue, taken from a patient treated with IRX-2 immunotherapy. The receptors originated from a human donor with breast cancer. Both conserved end residues are part of each CDR3. Fields, in order: J gene, D gene, V gene, clone size, CDR3 protein, CDR3 DNA. D genes are given only for firm matches. Size is omitted from some rows. Given values are once, few, many or a class for expanded clones.

TRBJ2-2,.,TRBV28,few,CASSLHPLGTGELFF,TGTGCCAGCAGTCTCCACCCGCTGGGCACCGGGGAGCTGTTTTTT
TRBJ2-1,TRBD2,TRBV19,.,CASSMRATSGWVGEQFF,TGTGCCAGTAGTATGAGGGCGACTAGCGGGTGGGTTGGTGAGCAGTTCTTC
TRBJ2-1,.,TRBV19,few,CASNREFTYNEQFF,TGTGCCAGTAACCGGGAGTTCACCTACAATGAGCAGTTCTTC
TRBJ1-2,.,TRBV29-1,.,CSVEPRGGDYGYTF,TGCAGCGTTGAACCCCGGGGGGGGGACTATGGCTACACCTTC
TRBJ2-7,.,TRBV19,.,CASNGRETYEQYF,TGTGCCAGTAATGGACGGGAAACCTACGAGCAGTACTTC
TRBJ2-2,TRBD2,TRBV28,.,CASSIAGLLYTGELFF,TGTGCCAGCAGCATAGCGGGGTTGTTGTACACCGGGGAGCTGTTTTTT
TRBJ1-5,.,TRBV11-3,once,CASSLVRRVNQPQHF,TGTGCCAGCAGCTTAGTTCGCAGGGTGAATCAGCCCCAGCATTTT
TRBJ1-1,.,TRBV18,.,CASLGQSNTEAFF,TGTGCCAGCCTCGGACAGAGTAACACTGAAGCTTTCTTT
TRBJ1-4,.,TRBV9,.,CASIRGSNEKLFF,TGTGCCAGCATTAGGGGCAGTAATGAAAAACTGTTTTTT
TRBJ1-5,.,TRBV19,.,CASSSSRGPQHF,TGTGCCAGTAGCAGCTCACGGGGGCCCCAGCATTTT
TRBJ2-7,.,TRBV19,.,CASSIAGPSYEQYF,TGTGCCAGTAGTATAGCGGGACCTTCCTACGAGCAGTACTTC
TRBJ1-6,TRBD1,TRBV28,.,CASSPTGQGNSPLHF,TGTGCCAGCAGCCCCACGGGACAGGGAAATTCACCCCTCCACTTT
TRBJ2-7,.,TRBV11-3,.,CASSPHPRQDSYEQYF,TGTGCCAGCAGCCCTCACCCTAGACAGGACTCCTACGAGCAGTACTTC
TRBJ1-6,.,TRBV18,.,CASSRGSINSPLHF,TGTGCCAGCTCTCGTGGGAGCATAAATTCACCCCTCCACTTT
TRBJ1-1,.,TRBV10-2,.,CASRWEIAEAFF,TGCGCCAGCAGGTGGGAGATCGCTGAAGCTTTCTTT
TRBJ1-4,.,TRBV15,few,CATSRDRGGEKLFF,TGTGCCACCAGCAGAGACAGGGGTGGAGAAAAACTGTTTTTT
TRBJ1-6,.,TRBV5-3,.,CARSLGPSSYNSPLHF,TGTGCCAGAAGCTTGGGGCCCAGCTCCTATAATTCACCCCTCCACTTT
TRBJ1-1,TRBD1,TRBV19,.,CASSIRFSGGEGEAFF,TGTGCCAGTAGTATAAGGTTTTCAGGGGGTGAAGGTGAAGCTTTCTTT
TRBJ2-7,.,TRBV5-1,.,CASSIEGWPLEQYF,TGCGCCAGCAGTATCGAAGGGTGGCCCCTCGAGCAGTACTTC
TRBJ2-3,TRBD1,TRBV28,.,CASSFGLTGGLTDTQYF,TGTGCCAGCAGTTTCGGGTTGACAGGGGGCTTGACAGATACGCAGTATTTT
TRBJ2-7,TRBD2,TRBV7-6,.,CASSQGLAGFYEQYF,TGTGCCAGCAGCCAAGGTTTAGCGGGTTTCTACGAGCAGTACTTC
TRBJ2-6,.,TRBV19,.,CASSIPPASGANVLTF,TGTGCCAGTAGTATTCCCCCAGCCTCTGGGGCCAACGTCCTGACTTTC
TRBJ1-6,.,TRBV19,.,CASSIGAFGSYNSPLHF,TGTGCCAGTAGTATAGGCGCCTTTGGGTCCTATAATTCACCCCTCCACTTT
TRBJ2-5,.,TRBV10-3,few,CAISEYQETQYF,TGTGCCATCAGTGAGTACCAAGAGACCCAGTACTTC
TRBJ1-1,.,TRBV25-1,.,CASTGLVRGTEAFF,TGTGCCAGTACAGGATTAGTCCGAGGCACTGAAGCTTTCTTT
TRBJ1-6,.,TRBV19,.,CASSISLGRGNSPLHF,TGTGCCAGTAGTATATCCCTGGGTAGGGGCAATTCACCCCTCCACTTT
TRBJ2-3,.,TRBV18,.,CASSQKGTDTQYF,TGTGCCAGCTCACAAAAGGGGACAGATACGCAGTATTTT
TRBJ1-5,TRBD1,TRBV19,.,CASSTQGAQPQHF,TGTGCCAGTAGTACACAGGGGGCCCAGCCCCAGCATTTT
TRBJ1-5,.,TRBV29-1,.,CSVEGENQPQHF,TGCAGCGTGGAGGGAGAAAATCAGCCCCAGCATTTT
TRBJ2-1,.,TRBV6-8,few,CASSYGGPPVSSYNEQFF,TGTGCCAGCAGTTACGGGGGGCCCCCTGTAAGCTCCTACAATGAGCAGTTCTTC
TRBJ1-2,.,TRBV10-3,.,CATYSGTYYGYTF,TGTGCCACCTACTCAGGGACTTACTATGGCTACACCTTC
TRBJ1-1,.,TRBV15,.,CATSRDRWGGTEAFF,TGTGCCACCAGCAGAGATCGGTGGGGAGGTACTGAAGCTTTCTTT
TRBJ2-6,TRBD1,TRBV28,.,CASSSPRNRDSFSGANVLTF,TGTGCCAGCAGTTCCCCCCGAAACCGGGACAGCTTCTCTGGGGCCAACGTCCTGACTTTC
TRBJ1-2,.,TRBV6-8,.,CASSLSPRGARNYGYTF,TGTGCCAGCAGTTTGTCCCCTCGGGGGGCGCGAAACTATGGCTACACCTTC
TRBJ1-6,.,TRBV30,once,CAWTRDGNSPLHF,TGTGCCTGGACCCGGGACGGCAATTCACCCCTCCACTTT
TRBJ1-4,TRBD1,TRBV15,.,CATSREDRVREKLFF,TGTGCCACCAGCAGAGAAGACAGGGTCCGTGAAAAACTGTTTTTT
TRBJ2-3,TRBD1,TRBV23-1,.,CASSQSGTGKTDTQYF,TGCGCCAGCAGTCAATCAGGGACAGGGAAAACAGATACGCAGTATTTT
TRBJ1-2,TRBD1,TRBV29-1,.,CSVEEAGGGYDYGYTF,TGCAGCGTTGAAGAGGCAGGGGGCGGGTACGACTATGGCTACACCTTC
TRBJ1-6,TRBD1,TRBV30,.,CAWTVGGTGGSPLHF,TGTGCCTGGACCGTAGGGGGGACAGGGGGTTCACCCCTCCACTTT
TRBJ2-3,TRBD2,TRBV15,.,CATRERGGTDTQYF,TGTGCCACCAGGGAGCGGGGGGGCACAGATACGCAGTATTTT
TRBJ2-1,.,TRBV9,.,CASSVEGLYNEQFF,TGTGCCAGCAGCGTTGAAGGGCTGTACAATGAGCAGTTCTTC
TRBJ2-1,TRBD2,TRBV14,.,CASSQGGSSYNEQFF,TGTGCCAGCAGCCAGGGCGGGAGCTCCTACAATGAGCAGTTCTTC
TRBJ1-2,.,TRBV30,.,CAWRTGNYGYTF,TGTGCCTGGAGGACGGGTAACTATGGCTACACCTTC
TRBJ2-1,TRBD2,TRBV23-1,.,CASSQRDGLAGPHRNNEQFF,TGCGCCAGCAGCCAAAGAGACGGACTAGCGGGACCCCATCGGAACAATGAGCAGTTCTTC
TRBJ2-3,.,TRBV19,.,CASAAARTDTQYF,TGTGCCAGCGCGGCGGCGCGCACAGATACGCAGTATTTT
TRBJ1-4,.,TRBV6-8,.,CAIIPQVTNEKLFF,TGTGCCATCATCCCACAGGTGACTAATGAAAAACTGTTTTTT
TRBJ1-3,.,TRBV14,.,CASSRVRRERSPYSGNTIYF,TGTGCCAGCAGCCGTGTAAGGAGGGAGAGGAGCCCTTACTCTGGAAACACCATATATTTT
TRBJ2-7,TRBD1,TRBV28,few,CASSLVGTGPYEQYF,TGTGCCAGCAGTTTAGTCGGGACAGGTCCCTACGAGCAGTACTTC
TRBJ1-1,.,TRBV6-8,.,CASRRPPGRTMNTEAFF,TGTGCCAGCAGACGCCCACCAGGGCGGACCATGAACACTGAAGCTTTCTTT
TRBJ2-7,TRBD2,TRBV6-8,.,CASSRTGGSYEQYF,TGTGCCAGCAGTCGGACGGGGGGCTCCTACGAGCAGTACTTC
TRBJ1-1,.,TRBV15,.,CATSGRSTATEAFF,TGTGCCACCAGCGGACGGAGTACGGCCACTGAAGCTTTCTTT
TRBJ2-1,.,TRBV28,once,CASSLLMGLGRRINNEQFF,TGTGCCAGCAGTTTGTTAATGGGGTTAGGGAGAAGGATAAACAATGAGCAGTTCTTC
TRBJ1-1,.,TRBV28,.,CASKIAVLYTEAFF,TGTGCCAGCAAAATAGCGGTGTTGTACACTGAAGCTTTCTTT
TRBJ2-2,TRBD1,TRBV11-3,.,CASSHRDRDTGELFF,TGTGCCAGCAGCCACCGGGACAGGGACACCGGGGAGCTGTTTTTT
TRBJ2-4,.,TRBV11-3,medium-sized,CASSWLRSSTGNIQYF,TGTGCCAGCAGCTGGTTGCGATCTTCTACTGGGAACATTCAGTACTTC
TRBJ2-4,TRBD2,TRBV28,.,CASRDSGGPRAKNIQYF,TGTGCCAGCAGGGACAGCGGGGGACCTCGAGCCAAAAACATTCAGTACTTC
TRBJ2-5,TRBD1,TRBV28,.,CASRPGQRYQETQYF,TGTGCCAGTAGACCGGGACAGAGGTACCAAGAGACCCAGTACTTC